Presented here are 19 T cell receptor beta chains from one specimen sequenced in a study of T cells in Graves' hyperthyroidism and ophthalmopathy. There were TCR beta CDR3 regions amplified from RNA transcripts. Initially, a first-round RT-PCR of the TCR CDR3 employed the HTBI primer set. TCRdb processed the multiplex PCR reads anew with MiXCR; each CDR3 protein has one entry. The sample has around 620,000 distinct CDR3 sequences; just over 45% are singletons. Material for sequencing was peripheral blood or thyroid tissue (not recorded which). Receptors were obtained from an adult woman with Graves' disease, either hyperthyroidism or ophthalmopathy (not recorded which).

This clonotype came up many times. Its ends do not fully match the called genes, so a read error is possible. The DNA for the CDR3 is TGTGCCACCAGTGATGACAGGGTACAAGGGACCCAGTACTTC. Its translation: CATSDDRVQGTQYF. This chain links TRBV24-1 with TRBJ2-5; TRBD1 agrees at 7 bases. This CDR3 has 14 residues. Per the germline V gene, CDR1 is KGHDR and CDR2 is SFDVKD.

Many counts were recorded for this clonotype. This chain uses TRBV20-1 with TRBJ1-6; TRBD1 matches at 7 bases. The CDR3 has 14 residues. Germline-derived CDR1 and CDR2 are DFQATT and SNEGSKA (reference sequence). Losses at the gene ends were 5 bases for V and 7 bases for J; bases not matched to a gene: 8. Here the CDR3 DNA reads TGCAGTGCTTGGTCCGGGACAGAAAATTCACCCCTCCACTTT. Its translation: CSAWSGTENSPLHF.

The CDR3 DNA sequence: TGTGCCAGCCCGCGACAGGGGGCGTACACCGGGGAGCTGTTTTTT. Translation gives CASPRQGAYTGELFF. This chain connects TRBV2 to TRBJ2-2; 10 positions match TRBD1. With V trimmed by 8 bases and J by 3 bases, 6 bases remained unmatched. CDR1 SNHLY and CDR2 FYNNEI come from the germline V gene. This CDR3 region has 15 residues. The full variable domain, with the rest looked up from reference TRBV2 and TRBJ2-2, is EPEVTQTPSHQVTQMGQEVILRCVPISNHLYFYWYRQILGQKVEFLVSFYNNEISEKSEIFDDQFSVERPDGSNFTLKIRSTKLEDSAMYFCASPRQGAYTGELFFGEGSRLTVL.

With respect to this clonotype: The CDR3 carries no conserved terminal phenylalanine or tryptophan, so it likely arises from a read error. The limits of the CDR3 on the DNA are not certain, so only TCRdb's listed CDR3 is given. The genes are TRBV15 and TRBJ2-6; no DNA check was done on the table's D call, TRBD2. CDR1 LNHNV and CDR2 YYDKDF come from the germline V gene (reference sequence). The CDR3 region is 9 residues in length, termini included. The CDR3 reads CATSRSLAR.

This clonotype came up many times. The rearrangement uses TRBV7-9 and TRBJ1-4; D is ambiguous. V was cut by 5 bases and J by 0 bases, with 13 bases left in between. Germline lookup yields CDR1 SEHNR and CDR2 FQNEAQ (reference sequence). CDR3 length: 16 amino acids. CDR3 region: CASSPITGSTNEKLFF. CDR3 DNA: TGTGCCAGCAGCCCTATCACTGGTTCAACTAATGAAAAACTGTTTTTT.

About this clonotype itself: A much larger clone differs by one base, so this may be a read error. This chain joins TRBV6-6 and TRBJ1-3; D gene ambiguous. The CDR3 contains 14 residues. Germline loops: CDR1 MNHNY, CDR2 SVGAGI (reference sequence). CDR3 bases: TGTGCCATCAGTACGGCGTTCTCTGGAAGCACCATATATTTT. Protein product: CAISTAFSGSTIYF.

This clonotype has a handful of counts. The DNA of the CDR3 is TGCAGCGTAGCGGACACTAACTATGGCTACACCTTC. Translated, it gives CSVADTNYGYTF. V and J are TRBV29-1 and TRBJ1-2; possible D gene TRBD1, 5 bases. CDR3 length: 12 residues. CDR1 SQVTM and CDR2 ANQGSEA come from the germline V gene. Trimming pared 6 bases from V and 0 bases from J, leaving 8 bases between.

This chain connects TRBV24-1 to TRBJ2-5; maybe TRBD1 (6 bases). CDR1 and CDR2 from the germline V gene are KGHDR and SFDVKD. The V gene lost 7 bases and the J gene lost 5 bases, with 31 bases spanning the gap. This CDR3 has 19 amino acids. Here the CDR3 reads CATSRDADPRTGIGETQYF. CDR3 DNA sequence: TGTGCCACCAGCAGGGACGCTGATCCTCGTACAGGGATCGGGGAGACCCAGTACTTC.

This clonotype has more than one count but fewer than ten. A read error may be the cause here, since a much bigger clone is one base away. This rearrangement joins TRBV4-3 to TRBJ2-5, with D possibly TRBD2 on 5 matching bases. CDR1 is LGHNA and CDR2 is YSLEER in the germline V gene. The CDR3 length is 16 residues. CDR3 protein: CASGHPVWRNQETQYF. The DNA of the CDR3 is TGCGCCAGCGGCCACCCCGTTTGGAGGAACCAAGAGACCCAGTACTTC.

This clonotype has ten or more counts. This rearrangement joins TRBV27 to TRBJ1-4; D unresolved. The V gene's germline CDR1 is MNHEY and CDR2 SMNVEV (reference sequence). Deletions cut 3 bases from V and 8 bases from J, with 13 bases between. This CDR3 spans 14 amino acids. CDR3 sequence (DNA): TGTGCCAGCAGTTTGAGGGAGTACTCCGAAAAACTGTTTTTT. Protein product: CASSLREYSEKLFF.

The V call is TRBV29-1, the J call TRBJ2-7; D remains unclear. V lost 3 bases and J lost 3, with 9 bases in between. This CDR3 has 12 amino acids. Germline CDR1 is SQVTM and CDR2 is ANQGSEA. The CDR3 here is CSVETRLYEQYF. CDR3 DNA sequence: TGCAGCGTTGAGACTCGTCTCTACGAGCAGTACTTC.

This clonotype has a handful of counts. The chain has TRBV27 and TRBJ2-2; 15 positions match TRBD2. With 2 bases clipped from V and 7 bases from J, the junction kept 11 bases outside the gene matches. CDR3 length: 19 residues. The V gene's germline CDR1 is MNHEY and CDR2 SMNVEV (reference sequence). This CDR3 is CASSLQPGLAGGLGGELFF. CDR3 nucleotides: TGTGCCAGCAGTTTACAGCCCGGACTAGCGGGAGGGCTTGGCGGGGAGCTGTTTTTT.

This chain uses TRBV7-8 with TRBJ1-3; unclear D gene. In germline, CDR1 is SGHVS, CDR2 FQNEAQ. V shed 5 bases and J shed 1 base, with 24 bases lying between them. CDR3 length: 19 amino acids. The CDR3 loop is CASSPLIGSRGRSGNTIYF. The CDR3 DNA reads TGTGCCAGCAGCCCATTGATTGGCTCGAGAGGGAGGTCTGGAAACACCATATATTTT.

The table lists this clonotype with many counts. This sequence joins TRBV7-9 and TRBJ1-6; D is ambiguous. V was pared by 6 bases and J by 7 bases, with 13 bases between. Germline-derived CDR1 and CDR2 are SEHNR and FQNEAQ (reference sequence). The CDR3 loop spans 14 amino acids. The CDR3: CASRSTDGNSPLHF. In DNA form, the CDR3 reads TGTGCCAGCAGATCGACGGACGGGAATTCACCCCTCCACTTT.

The gene calls are TRBV7-9 and TRBJ1-5, with 7 positions matching TRBD1. The CDR3 totals 15 residues. Per the germline V gene, CDR1 is SEHNR and CDR2 is FQNEAQ (reference sequence). V lost 3 bases, J lost 3 bases, and 5 bases stayed unmatched. DNA for the CDR3: TGTGCCAGCAGCTTCCAGGGGGGAAACAATCAGCCCCAGCATTTT. Translating it yields CASSFQGGNNQPQHF. Using reference TRBV7-9 and TRBJ1-5 for the parts outside the CDR3, the full variable domain is DTGVSQNPRHKITKRGQNVTFRCDPISEHNRLYWYRQTLGQGPEFLTYFQNEAQLEKSRLLSDRFSAERPKGSFSTLEIQRTEQGDSAMYLCASSFQGGNNQPQHFGDGTRLSIL.

There are many counts of this clonotype. The rearrangement uses TRBV19 and TRBJ1-5; D is unclear. Germline CDR1 reads LNHDA; CDR2 reads SQIVND (reference sequence). V gave up 11 bases and J gave up 1 base, with 9 bases separating them. The CDR3 is 12 amino acids. Here the CDR3 reads CAGRVSNQPQHF. In nucleotides, the CDR3 is TGTGCCGGTCGGGTCAGCAATCAGCCCCAGCATTTT.

The chain is built from TRBV30 and TRBJ1-5; TRBD1 aligns across 7 bases. CDR3 length: 15 amino acids. Germline V CDR1 and CDR2: GTSNPN, SVGIG (reference sequence). With 0 bases clipped from V and 8 bases from J, the junction kept 10 bases outside the gene matches. The CDR3 reads CAWSVGDRKKEPQHF. The CDR3 DNA reads as TGTGCCTGGAGTGTGGGGGACAGAAAGAAGGAGCCCCAGCATTTT.

This clonotype was counted many times. The gene calls are TRBV30 and TRBJ2-2; no firm D call. The CDR3 spans 13 residues. The germline V gene has CDR1 GTSNPN and CDR2 SVGIG (reference sequence). V lost 0 bases and J lost 4, with 6 bases in between. In DNA, the CDR3 is TGTGCCTGGAGTGTTGCTAGCACCGGGGAGCTGTTTTTT. Protein: CAWSVASTGELFF.

V usage is TRBV7-2 and J usage is TRBJ1-1; no clear D. Trimming cost V 6 bases and J 0 bases, with 11 bases left between them. The CDR3 consists of 14 residues. Germline loops: CDR1 SGHTA, CDR2 FQGNSA. CDR3 region: CASSLRALNTEAFF. The CDR3, as DNA: TGTGCCAGCAGTTTGCGTGCGTTGAACACTGAAGCTTTCTTT.